This passage covers 9 T cell receptor beta chains from one sample sequenced in a study of T cells in localized non-small cell lung cancer. Measured with immunoSEQ multiplex PCR; TCRdb has only the in-frame clones, and not every one. In the table there are 2,000 or so clones, roughly 20% of which are singletons. Here the sequenced sample was normal lung tissue next to the tumor, taken before any cancer treatment. Every receptor here comes from a female donor aged 60 or older with stage II lung adenocarcinoma.

The V call is TRBV5-1, the J call TRBJ2-7; tentatively, D is TRBD1 (6 bases). V lost 0 bases and J lost 3, with 25 bases in between. Germline CDR1 and CDR2: SGHRS and YFSETQ. This CDR3 has 19 amino acids. The CDR3 reads CASSLDGGTRLSRRYEQYF. Here the CDR3 DNA reads TGCGCCAGCAGCTTGGACGGTGGGACAAGACTCAGCCGACGCTACGAGCAGTACTTC.

In this sample, this clone turned up a few times. The chain couples TRBV19 to TRBJ1-1; no firm D call. The CDR3 runs to 14 residues. CDR1 and CDR2 from the germline V gene are LNHDA and SQIVND (reference sequence). The V and J ends lost 3 bases and 6 bases respectively, with 14 bases between them. The CDR3 spells CASSISFQVPEAFF. Written as DNA, the CDR3 is TGTGCCAGTAGTATTTCGTTCCAGGTCCCTGAAGCTTTCTTT. Together with reference TRBV19 and TRBJ1-1, the CDR3 gives the full variable domain: DGGITQSPKYLFRKEGQNVTLSCEQNLNHDAMYWYRQDPGQGLRLIYYSQIVNDFQKGDIAEGYSVSREKKESFPLTVTSAQKNPTAFYLCASSISFQVPEAFFGQGTRLTVV.

CDR3 amino acids: CASSLGWMNTEAFF. The CDR3 region has the DNA TGCGCCAGCAGCTTGGGGTGGATGAACACTGAAGCTTTCTTT. The chain links TRBV5-1 to TRBJ1-1; unclear D gene. Looked up from germline, CDR1 is SGHRS and CDR2 is YFSETQ. The CDR3 consists of 14 residues. V was shortened by 0 bases and J by 0 bases, with 6 bases between the two germline ends.

This clone was counted only a few times. V usage is TRBV18 and J usage is TRBJ2-7, with D possibly matching TRBD1 (5 bases). The germline CDR1 and CDR2 sequences are KGHSH and LQKENI. Trimming took 6 bases from V and 0 from J, leaving 9 bases between them. This CDR3 is built from 13 residues. Here the CDR3 DNA reads TGTGCCAGCTCCGCGGACATCTCCTACGAGCAGTACTTC. Translation gives CASSADISYEQYF.

V gene TRBV5-1 combines with J gene TRBJ2-5; a possible D gene is TRBD2 (6 bases). CDR1 is SGHRS and CDR2 is YFSETQ in the germline V gene. The V and J ends lost 3 bases and 4 bases respectively, with 13 bases between them. This CDR3 contains 14 residues. The CDR3 region is CASSWAGRGETQYF. CDR3 nucleotides: TGCGCCAGCAGCTGGGCGGGGAGAGGAGAGACCCAGTACTTC.

This clone was detected only a few times. This chain connects TRBV11-3 to TRBJ1-1, with 10 bases matching TRBD1. V was clipped by 5 bases and J by 5 bases; unmatched bases: 11. This CDR3 contains 16 residues. The germline gives CDR1 SGHNT, CDR2 YENEEA. As DNA, the CDR3 is TGTGCCAGCAGCCAGACAGGGGGCGTTATAAGGACTGAAGCTTTCTTT. Translation gives CASSQTGGVIRTEAFF.

By share of the sample, this clone is medium-sized. Compared with germline, one end of the junction differs, possibly owing to a read error. The chain carries TRBV11-3 and TRBJ2-5, with no clear D. Germline loops: CDR1 SGHNT, CDR2 YENEEA. This CDR3 has 14 amino acids. The CDR3 sequence: CASSAGMPGETQYF. The CDR3 DNA reads TGTGCTAGCAGCGCCGGCATGCCGGGTGAGACCCAGTACTTC.

This clone was observed a few times. The chain uses TRBV11-3 and TRBJ2-3, with 9 positions matching TRBD2. Unmatched junction bases numbered 9, after V lost 6 bases and J lost 2 bases. Germline-derived CDR1 and CDR2 are SGHNT and YENEEA. The CDR3 spans 16 residues. The CDR3 DNA reads as TGTGCCAGCAGTCTGGGGGCGGGAGGGGACACAGATACGCAGTATTTT. Translation gives CASSLGAGGDTDTQYF.

Only a few counts were recorded for this clone. The chain carries TRBV10-3 and TRBJ2-1, with D possibly TRBD2 on 6 matching bases. V lost 11 bases and J lost 3, with 11 bases in between. The germline V gene encodes CDR1 ENHRY and CDR2 SYGVKD. This CDR3 has 12 residues. CDR3 nucleotide sequence: TGTGCCGCCGGAGGGAACTACAATGAGCAGTTCTTC. This encodes CAAGGNYNEQFF.